This T cell receptor beta chain stems from a study of blood T cell repertoires in COVID-19. Study-wide background: Some COVID-19 samples were acute and others convalescent; all came from the United States, Italy and Spain. The analysed material was cDNA or gDNA that came from T cells, B-cell-depleted T cells, or PBMCs.

In the study's own analysis: Estimation of nucleated cell counts was performed using reference gene primer amplification. TCRdb's copy holds only in-frame clones and misses some; the assay was immunoSEQ multiplex PCR. That table gives V, J and clone size, and the DNA gave D and trimming. The sample lists about 330,000 clones; about 86% were seen once. Sequencing was carried out using peripheral blood. This sequence was found in a woman aged 45 to 65 with acute or convalescent COVID-19.

The CDR3 coding sequence is TGTGCTTTTATGCGGGGTGGGGAGACCCAGTACTTC. Amino acids: CAFMRGGETQYF. This chain joins TRBV30 and TRBJ2-5; the D gene is possibly TRBD2 (6 bases). Germline CDR1 is GTSNPN and CDR2 is SVGIG (reference sequence). The CDR3 totals 12 residues.